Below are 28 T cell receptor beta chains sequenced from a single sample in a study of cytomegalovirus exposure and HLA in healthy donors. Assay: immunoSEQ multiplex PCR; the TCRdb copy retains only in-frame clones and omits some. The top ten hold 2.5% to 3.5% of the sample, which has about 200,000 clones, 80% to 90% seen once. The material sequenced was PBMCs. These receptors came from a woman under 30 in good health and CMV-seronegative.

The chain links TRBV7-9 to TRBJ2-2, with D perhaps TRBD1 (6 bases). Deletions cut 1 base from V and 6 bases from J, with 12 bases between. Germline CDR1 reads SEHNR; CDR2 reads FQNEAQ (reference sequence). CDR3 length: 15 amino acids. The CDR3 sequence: CASSLGTEPPGELFF. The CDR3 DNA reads TGTGCCAGCAGCTTAGGGACAGAACCCCCCGGGGAGCTGTTTTTT.

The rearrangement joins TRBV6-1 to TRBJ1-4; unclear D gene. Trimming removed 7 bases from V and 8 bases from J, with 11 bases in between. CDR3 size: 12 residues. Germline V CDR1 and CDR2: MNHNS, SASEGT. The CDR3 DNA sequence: TGTGCCAGCACCACAGTCGACGAAAAACTGTTTTTT. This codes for CASTTVDEKLFF.

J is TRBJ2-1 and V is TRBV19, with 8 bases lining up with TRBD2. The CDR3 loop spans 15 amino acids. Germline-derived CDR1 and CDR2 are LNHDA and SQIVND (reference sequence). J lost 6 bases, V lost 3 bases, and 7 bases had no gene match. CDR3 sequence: CASSIAGLARNEQFF. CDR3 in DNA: TGTGCCAGTAGTATTGCTGGACTAGCTCGCAATGAGCAGTTCTTC.

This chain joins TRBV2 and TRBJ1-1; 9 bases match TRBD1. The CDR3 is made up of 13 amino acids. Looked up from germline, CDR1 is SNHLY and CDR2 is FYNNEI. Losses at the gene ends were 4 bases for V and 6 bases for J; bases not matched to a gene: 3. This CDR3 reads CASSGDRVSEAFF. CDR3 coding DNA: TGTGCCAGCAGTGGGGACAGGGTTTCTGAAGCTTTCTTT.

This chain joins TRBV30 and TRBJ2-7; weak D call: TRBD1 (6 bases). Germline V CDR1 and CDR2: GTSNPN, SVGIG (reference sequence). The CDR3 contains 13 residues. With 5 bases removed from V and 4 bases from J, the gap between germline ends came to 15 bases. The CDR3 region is CAWGRGPGYEQYF. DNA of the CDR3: TGTGCCTGGGGCAGGGGCCCAGGTTACGAGCAGTACTTC.

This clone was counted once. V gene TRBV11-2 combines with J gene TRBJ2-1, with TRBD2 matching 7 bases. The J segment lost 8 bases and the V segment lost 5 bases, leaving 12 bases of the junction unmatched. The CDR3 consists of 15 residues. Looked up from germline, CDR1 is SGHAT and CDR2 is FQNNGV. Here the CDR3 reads CASSELAALGDEQFF. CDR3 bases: TGTGCCAGCAGCGAGCTAGCGGCACTGGGAGATGAGCAGTTCTTC.

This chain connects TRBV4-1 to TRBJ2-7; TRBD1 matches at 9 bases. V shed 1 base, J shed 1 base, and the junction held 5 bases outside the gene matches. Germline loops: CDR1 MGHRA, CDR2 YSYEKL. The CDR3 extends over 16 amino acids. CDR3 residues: CASSQVLGTGSYEQYF. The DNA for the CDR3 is TGCGCCAGCAGCCAAGTCCTCGGGACAGGGTCCTACGAGCAGTACTTC.

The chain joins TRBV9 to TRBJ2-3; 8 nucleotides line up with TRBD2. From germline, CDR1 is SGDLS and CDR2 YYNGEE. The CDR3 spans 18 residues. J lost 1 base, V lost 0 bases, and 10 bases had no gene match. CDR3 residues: CASSVVPSGSWGTDTQYF. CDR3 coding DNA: TGTGCCAGCAGCGTAGTACCCAGCGGGAGCTGGGGCACAGATACGCAGTATTTT.

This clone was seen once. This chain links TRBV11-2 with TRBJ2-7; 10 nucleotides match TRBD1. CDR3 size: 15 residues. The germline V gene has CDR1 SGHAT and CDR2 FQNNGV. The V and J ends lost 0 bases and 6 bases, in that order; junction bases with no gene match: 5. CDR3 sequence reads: CASSLDGTGVGEQYF. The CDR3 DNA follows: TGTGCCAGCAGCTTAGATGGGACAGGGGTAGGCGAGCAGTACTTC.

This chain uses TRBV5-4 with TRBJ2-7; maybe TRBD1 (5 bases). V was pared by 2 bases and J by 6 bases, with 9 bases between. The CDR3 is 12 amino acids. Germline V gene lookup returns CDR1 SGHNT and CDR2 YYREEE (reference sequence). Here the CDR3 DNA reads TGTGCCAGCAGCTTTCAGGGTGGCGAGCAGTACTTC. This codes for CASSFQGGEQYF.

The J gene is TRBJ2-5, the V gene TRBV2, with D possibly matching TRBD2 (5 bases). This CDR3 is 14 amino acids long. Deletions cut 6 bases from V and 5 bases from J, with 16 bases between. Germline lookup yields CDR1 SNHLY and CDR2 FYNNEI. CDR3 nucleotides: TGTGCCAGCAGCGGACTGGGAGCATCGGAGACCCAGTACTTC. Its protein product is CASSGLGASETQYF.

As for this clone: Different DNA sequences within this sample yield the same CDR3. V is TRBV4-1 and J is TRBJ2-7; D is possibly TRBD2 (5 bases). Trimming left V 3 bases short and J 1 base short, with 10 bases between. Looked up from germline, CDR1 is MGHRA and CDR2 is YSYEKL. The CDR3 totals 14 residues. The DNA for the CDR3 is TGCGCCAGCAGCCACCCGGGATTGTCCTACGAGCAGTACTTC. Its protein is CASSHPGLSYEQYF.

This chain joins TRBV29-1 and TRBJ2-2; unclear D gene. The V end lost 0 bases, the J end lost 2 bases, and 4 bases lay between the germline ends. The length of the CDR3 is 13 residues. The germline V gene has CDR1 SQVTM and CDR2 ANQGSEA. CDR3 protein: CSVEEGNTGELFF. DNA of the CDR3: TGCAGCGTTGAAGAGGGCAACACCGGGGAGCTGTTTTTT.

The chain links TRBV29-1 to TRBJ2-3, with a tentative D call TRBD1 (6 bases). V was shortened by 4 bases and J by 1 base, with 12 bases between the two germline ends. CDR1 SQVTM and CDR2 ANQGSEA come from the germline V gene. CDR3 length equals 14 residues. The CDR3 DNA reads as TGCAGCGTTGTACGGGCAGGGGGCACAGATACGCAGTATTTT. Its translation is CSVVRAGGTDTQYF.

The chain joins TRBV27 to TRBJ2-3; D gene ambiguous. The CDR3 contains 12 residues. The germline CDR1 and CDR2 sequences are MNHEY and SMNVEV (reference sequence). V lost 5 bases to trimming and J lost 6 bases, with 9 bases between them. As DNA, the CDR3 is TGTGCCAGCAGTCCACGTGCGGATACGCAGTATTTT. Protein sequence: CASSPRADTQYF.

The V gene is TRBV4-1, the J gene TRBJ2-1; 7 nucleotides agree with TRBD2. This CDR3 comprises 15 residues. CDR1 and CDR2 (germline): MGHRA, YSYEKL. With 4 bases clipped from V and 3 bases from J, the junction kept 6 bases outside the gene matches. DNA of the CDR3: TGCGCCAGCAGCCGCCAACCTAGCGGCTACAATGAGCAGTTCTTC. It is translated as CASSRQPSGYNEQFF.

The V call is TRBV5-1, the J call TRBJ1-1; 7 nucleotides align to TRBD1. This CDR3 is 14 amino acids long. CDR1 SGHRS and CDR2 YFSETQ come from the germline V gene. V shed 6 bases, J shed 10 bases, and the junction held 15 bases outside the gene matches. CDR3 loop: CASTQDRALGVAFF. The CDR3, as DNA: TGCGCCAGCACCCAAGACAGGGCCTTAGGGGTAGCTTTCTTT.

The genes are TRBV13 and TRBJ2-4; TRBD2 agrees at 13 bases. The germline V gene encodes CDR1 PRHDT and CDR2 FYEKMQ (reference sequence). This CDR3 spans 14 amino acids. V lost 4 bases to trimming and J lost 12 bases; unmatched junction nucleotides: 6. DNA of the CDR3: TGTGCCAGCAGCTCGTATCGACTAGCGGGGGGTCAGTACTTC. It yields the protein CASSSYRLAGGQYF.

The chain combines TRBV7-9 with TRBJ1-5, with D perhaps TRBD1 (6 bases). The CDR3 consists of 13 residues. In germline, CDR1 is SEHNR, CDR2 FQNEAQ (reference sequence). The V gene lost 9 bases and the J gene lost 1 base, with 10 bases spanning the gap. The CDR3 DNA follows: TGTGCCAGTGCCGGACAGAGCAATCAGCCCCAGCATTTT. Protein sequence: CASAGQSNQPQHF.

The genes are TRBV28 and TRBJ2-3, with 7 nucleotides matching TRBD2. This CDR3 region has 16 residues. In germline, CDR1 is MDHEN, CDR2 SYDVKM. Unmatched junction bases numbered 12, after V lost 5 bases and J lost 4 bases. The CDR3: CASSPPVGGRADTQYF. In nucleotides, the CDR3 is TGTGCCAGCAGTCCACCTGTGGGAGGGCGGGCAGATACGCAGTATTTT.

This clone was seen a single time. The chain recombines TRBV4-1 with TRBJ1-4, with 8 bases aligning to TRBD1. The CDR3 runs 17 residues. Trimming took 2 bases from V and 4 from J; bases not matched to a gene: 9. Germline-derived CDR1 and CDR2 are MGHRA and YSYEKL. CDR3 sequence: CASSQFRPTGVNEKLFF. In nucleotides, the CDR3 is TGCGCCAGCAGCCAATTTAGGCCGACAGGGGTTAATGAAAAACTGTTTTTT.

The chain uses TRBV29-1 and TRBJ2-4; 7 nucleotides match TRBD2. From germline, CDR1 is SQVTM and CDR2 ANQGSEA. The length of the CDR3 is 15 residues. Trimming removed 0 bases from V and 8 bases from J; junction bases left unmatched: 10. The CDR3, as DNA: TGCAGCGTTGAAGATCGAACGGGAGGCTCCGACATTCAGTACTTC. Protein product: CSVEDRTGGSDIQYF.

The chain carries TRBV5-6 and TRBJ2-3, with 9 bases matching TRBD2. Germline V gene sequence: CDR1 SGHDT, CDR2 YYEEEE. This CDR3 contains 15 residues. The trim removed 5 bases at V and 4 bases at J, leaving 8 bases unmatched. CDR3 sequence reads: CASRLWAGGSDTQYF. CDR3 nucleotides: TGTGCCAGCAGGTTGTGGGCGGGAGGGTCAGATACGCAGTATTTT.

CDR3 region: CASSLQGTDTQYF. The DNA for the CDR3 is TGTGCCAGCAGCTTGCAGGGGACAGATACGCAGTATTTT. J is TRBJ2-3 and V is TRBV11-3, with a tentative D call TRBD1 (6 bases). V was cut by 3 bases and J by 3 bases, with 7 bases left in between. The germline V gene encodes CDR1 SGHNT and CDR2 YENEEA. The CDR3 is made up of 13 amino acids.

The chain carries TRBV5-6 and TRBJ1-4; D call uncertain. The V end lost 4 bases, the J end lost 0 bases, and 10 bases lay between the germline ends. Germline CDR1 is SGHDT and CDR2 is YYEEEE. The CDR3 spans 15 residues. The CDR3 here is CASSEESSTNEKLFF. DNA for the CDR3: TGTGCCAGCAGCGAAGAGAGTTCAACTAATGAAAAACTGTTTTTT. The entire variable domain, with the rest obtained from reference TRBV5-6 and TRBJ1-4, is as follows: DAGVTQSPTHLIKTRGQQVTLRCSPKSGHDTVSWYQQALGQGPQFIFQYYEEEERQRGNFPDRFSGHQFPNYSSELNVNALLLGDSALYLCASSEESSTNEKLFFGSGTQLSVL.

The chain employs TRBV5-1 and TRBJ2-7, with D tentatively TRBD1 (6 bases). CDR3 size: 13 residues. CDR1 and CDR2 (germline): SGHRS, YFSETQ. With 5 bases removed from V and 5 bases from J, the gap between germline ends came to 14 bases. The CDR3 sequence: CASSATGWNEQYF. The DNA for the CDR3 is TGCGCCAGCAGTGCCACAGGGTGGAACGAGCAGTACTTC.

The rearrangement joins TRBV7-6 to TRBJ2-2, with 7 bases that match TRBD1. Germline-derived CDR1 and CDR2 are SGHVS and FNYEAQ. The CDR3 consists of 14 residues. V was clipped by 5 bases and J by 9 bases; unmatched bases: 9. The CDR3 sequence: CASSHGTAFRELFF. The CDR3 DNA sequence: TGTGCCAGCAGCCACGGGACAGCCTTTAGGGAGCTGTTTTTT.

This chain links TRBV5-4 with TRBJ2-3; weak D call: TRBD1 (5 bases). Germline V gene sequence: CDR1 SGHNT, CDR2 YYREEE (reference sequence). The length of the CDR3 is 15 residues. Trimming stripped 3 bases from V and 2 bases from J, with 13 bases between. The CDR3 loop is CASSSPKDNTDTQYF. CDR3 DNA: TGTGCCAGCAGCTCTCCCAAGGACAACACAGATACGCAGTATTTT. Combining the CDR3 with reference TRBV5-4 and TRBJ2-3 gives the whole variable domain ETGVTQSPTHLIKTRGQQVTLRCSSQSGHNTVSWYQQALGQGPQFIFQYYREEENGRGNFPPRFSGLQFPNYSSELNVNALELDDSALYLCASSSPKDNTDTQYFGPGTRLTVL.